This T cell receptor beta chain was obtained from a study of response to subunit inactivated influenza vaccine. Notes on this clonotype: As yet, its antigen is unknown.

In TCRdb, the RT-PCR reads were re-called with MiXCR into one record per CDR3 protein. The table records about 800,000 distinct CDR3 sequences, 21% of them present only once. V shed 3 bases and J 14 bases; nucleotides not matched to a gene: 6. Germline V CDR1 and CDR2: SGHRS, YFSETQ. There are 13 residues in the CDR3. Study-level points and caveats: Few additional T cells are recruited per seasonal influenza vaccination, authors suggested.

The chain links TRBV5-1 to TRBJ1-6; 9 bases match TRBD1. The specimen comprised PBMCs from blood, sampled about 5 days after vaccination. The receptor's source is a man over 45 who received an inactivated influenza vaccine. The CDR3 loop is CASSWDRAATLHF. The DNA for the CDR3 is TGCGCCAGCAGCTGGGACAGGGCAGCGACCCTCCACTTT.